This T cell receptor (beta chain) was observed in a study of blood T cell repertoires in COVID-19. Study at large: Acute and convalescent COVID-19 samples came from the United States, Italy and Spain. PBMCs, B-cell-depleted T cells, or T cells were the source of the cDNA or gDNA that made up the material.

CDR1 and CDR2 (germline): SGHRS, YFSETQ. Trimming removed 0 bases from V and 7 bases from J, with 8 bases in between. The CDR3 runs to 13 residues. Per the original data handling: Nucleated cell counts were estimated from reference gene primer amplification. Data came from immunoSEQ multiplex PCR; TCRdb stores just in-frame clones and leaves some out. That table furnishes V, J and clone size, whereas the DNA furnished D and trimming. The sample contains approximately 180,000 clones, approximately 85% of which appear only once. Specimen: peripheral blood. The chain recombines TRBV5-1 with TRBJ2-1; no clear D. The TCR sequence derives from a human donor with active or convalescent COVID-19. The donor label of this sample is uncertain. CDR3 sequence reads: CASSLGLGNEQFF. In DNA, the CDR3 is TGCGCCAGCAGCTTGGGACTGGGTAATGAGCAGTTCTTC.